These 31 T cell receptor beta chains were sequenced from one sample in a study of CD8+ T cells in alopecia areata. Investigators isolated RNA and reverse transcribed it into cDNA to act as the sequencing template. The table came from immunoSEQ multiplex PCR; TCRdb's copy has only in-frame clones and leaves some out. The repertoire has some 160,000 clones, approximately 56% of them found once; the top ten carry 35% to 40%. Sequenced sample: CD8+ T cells sorted from blood. These TCRs come from a human donor in good health.

V is TRBV9 and J is TRBJ2-1, with a possible D match to TRBD1 (6 bases). V was cut by 3 bases and J by 8 bases, with 15 bases left in between. CDR1 and CDR2 from the germline V gene are SGDLS and YYNGEE. The CDR3 extends over 14 amino acids. CDR3 amino acids: CASSGGRQRDEQFF. Here the CDR3 DNA reads TGTGCCAGCAGCGGGGGGCGGCAGAGGGATGAGCAGTTCTTC.

This clone has at least ten counts. The V call is TRBV2, the J call TRBJ2-7; 12 positions match TRBD2. Germline loops: CDR1 SNHLY, CDR2 FYNNEI. J lost 3 bases, V lost 6 bases, and 6 bases had no gene match. The CDR3 is 15 residues long. CDR3 DNA sequence: TGTGCCAGCAGAGGTGGGACTAGCGGGCACTACGAGCAGTACTTC. This codes for CASRGGTSGHYEQYF.

This clone was picked up a small number of times. The sample has other DNA sequences that encode this CDR3 too. The genes are TRBV29-1 and TRBJ2-7, with a tentative D call TRBD1 (5 bases). Trimming left V 4 bases short and J 4 bases short, with 8 bases between. Per germline, CDR1 SQVTM and CDR2 ANQGSEA. The CDR3 contains 11 residues. The DNA for the CDR3 is TGCAGCGTTGCAGGGCTTTACGAGCAGTACTTC. The encoded protein is CSVAGLYEQYF.

Concerning this clone: Other DNA sequences within the sample encode an identical CDR3. The chain couples TRBV4-1 to TRBJ2-7; unclear D gene. V was shortened by 3 bases and J by 3 bases, with 6 bases between the two germline ends. The germline CDR1 and CDR2 sequences are MGHRA and YSYEKL. The CDR3 length is 12 residues. CDR3 in amino acids: CASSHPGYEQYF. Written as DNA, the CDR3 is TGCGCCAGCAGCCACCCAGGCTACGAGCAGTACTTC.

The V gene is TRBV29-1, the J gene TRBJ2-1; 11 positions agree with TRBD2. Trimming cost V 6 bases and J 5 bases; bases outside gene matches: 3. Germline loops: CDR1 SQVTM, CDR2 ANQGSEA. The CDR3 covers 13 residues. The CDR3 protein is CSVPGLADNEQFF. CDR3 DNA: TGCAGCGTGCCGGGACTAGCGGACAATGAGCAGTTCTTC.

The V and J genes are TRBV7-9 and TRBJ2-6; 7 positions agree with TRBD1. V shed 4 bases and J 1 base; nucleotides not matched to a gene: 10. Germline-derived CDR1 and CDR2 are SEHNR and FQNEAQ (reference sequence). CDR3 size: 18 residues. CDR3 sequence reads: CASSSSTGILSGANVLTF. CDR3 sequence (DNA): TGTGCCAGCAGCTCCTCGACAGGGATCTTATCTGGGGCCAACGTCCTGACTTTC.

V gene TRBV27 combines with J gene TRBJ2-7, with a possible D match to TRBD2 (6 bases). Germline V gene lookup returns CDR1 MNHEY and CDR2 SMNVEV (reference sequence). The germline V and J ends were trimmed by 4 bases and 0 bases, with 13 bases remaining between them. The CDR3 contains 15 residues. CDR3 in amino acids: CASSSIADGSYEQYF. The CDR3, as DNA: TGTGCCAGCAGTTCGATAGCGGATGGCTCCTACGAGCAGTACTTC.

The chain has TRBV6-5 and TRBJ1-2; 7 positions agree with TRBD1. CDR3 length: 13 residues. V lost 5 bases and J lost 4; bases outside the gene matches: 4. CDR1 and CDR2 from the germline V gene are MNHEY and SVGAGI. CDR3 bases: TGTGCCAGCAGTCCGAGACAGGGCTATGGCTACACCTTC. Residues: CASSPRQGYGYTF.

V gene TRBV6-6 combines with J gene TRBJ2-7; the match to TRBD1 covers 10 bases. The CDR3 sequence is 15 residues long. CDR1 is MNHNY and CDR2 is SVGAGI in the germline V gene (reference sequence). The V and J ends lost 4 bases and 4 bases, in that order; junction bases with no gene match: 7. DNA of the CDR3: TGTGCCAGCAGTTCGTTCCGGGACAGGGGTTACGAGCAGTACTTC. This encodes CASSSFRDRGYEQYF.

This clone was found a few times. The genes are TRBV7-9 and TRBJ2-3; possibly TRBD1 for D (6 bases). There are 14 residues in the CDR3. Trimming took 7 bases from V and 5 from J, leaving 16 bases between them. Germline V gives CDR1 SEHNR, CDR2 FQNEAQ (reference sequence). CDR3: CASTTTQGIDTQYF. The CDR3 DNA sequence: TGTGCCAGCACCACCACCCAGGGGATAGATACGCAGTATTTT.

V gene TRBV29-1 combines with J gene TRBJ2-5, with unresolved D. The J call may be mistaken, given a closer DNA end match to TRBJ2-7. The germline V gene encodes CDR1 SQVTM and CDR2 ANQGSEA. The length of the CDR3 is 13 residues. CDR3: CSVLTSQSYEQYF. CDR3 nucleotide sequence: TGCAGCGTTCTAACGAGCCAATCCTACGAGCAGTACTTC.

The chain uses TRBV2 and TRBJ1-4; no reliable D call. This CDR3 has 13 amino acids. Looked up from germline, CDR1 is SNHLY and CDR2 is FYNNEI. Trimming took 8 bases from V and 0 from J, leaving 7 bases between them. The CDR3 coding sequence is TGTGCCAGCGCTCCCGCAACTAATGAAAAACTGTTTTTT. Translating gives CASAPATNEKLFF.

The rearrangement joins TRBV30 to TRBJ1-2; D not resolved. The CDR3 extends over 13 amino acids. CDR1 GTSNPN and CDR2 SVGIG come from the germline V gene (reference sequence). Trimming took off 0 bases at V and 1 base at J, with 6 bases between the two ends. The CDR3 protein is CAWSVYVNYGYTF. The CDR3 DNA follows: TGTGCCTGGAGTGTATACGTTAACTATGGCTACACCTTC.

The rearrangement uses TRBV27 and TRBJ2-3; D unclear. This CDR3 is built from 14 residues. Trimming removed 0 bases from V and 8 bases from J, with 12 bases in between. Germline CDR1 is MNHEY and CDR2 is SMNVEV (reference sequence). In nucleotides, the CDR3 is TGTGCCAGCAGTTTATCACCAGGACGTACTACGCAGTATTTT. Its translation: CASSLSPGRTTQYF.

Only a few counts were recorded for this clone. The chain recombines TRBV7-9 with TRBJ1-4; 11 bases fit TRBD1. The germline gives CDR1 SEHNR, CDR2 FQNEAQ (reference sequence). This CDR3 has 15 residues. With 4 bases clipped from V and 7 bases from J, the junction kept 5 bases outside the gene matches. The CDR3 region is CASSSWTGGSEKLFF. The CDR3, as DNA: TGTGCCAGCAGCTCTTGGACAGGGGGCAGTGAAAAACTGTTTTTT.

The chain uses TRBV29-1 and TRBJ2-7; the D is unclear. Germline V gene lookup returns CDR1 SQVTM and CDR2 ANQGSEA. The length of the CDR3 is 15 residues. V lost 0 bases to trimming and J lost 0 bases, with 12 bases between them. CDR3: CSVEEAGGLSYEQYF. For the CDR3, the DNA is TGCAGCGTTGAAGAAGCCGGCGGTCTCTCCTACGAGCAGTACTTC.

The chain carries TRBV4-1 and TRBJ2-5; 9 bases are a match to TRBD1. CDR1 and CDR2 (germline): MGHRA, YSYEKL. Trimming removed 4 bases from V and 5 bases from J; junction bases left unmatched: 8. This CDR3 contains 15 residues. The CDR3 DNA reads as TGCGCCAGCAGCCTGAGACAGGGGGAAGTGGAGACCCAGTACTTC. Its translation: CASSLRQGEVETQYF.

This clone was picked up one time. The chain is built from TRBV4-2 and TRBJ2-1; 9 bases match TRBD2. After removal of 3 bases from V and 0 bases from J, the junction contained 3 bases not matched to a gene. Germline-derived CDR1 and CDR2 are LGHNA and YNFKEQ. CDR3 length: 16 amino acids. CDR3 nucleotides: TGTGCCAGCAGCCAGATAGCGGGAGACTCCTACAATGAGCAGTTCTTC. This gives the protein CASSQIAGDSYNEQFF.

This chain joins TRBV23-1 and TRBJ2-7; no clear D gene. TRBV23-1 is treated as an ORF (open reading frame) with a function not yet certain. The V end was cut by 3 bases, the J end by 2 bases, with 14 bases between. This CDR3 is 15 amino acids long. CDR3 sequence reads: CASSHGHPNTYEQYF. CDR3 DNA: TGCGCCAGCAGTCACGGCCACCCTAACACCTACGAGCAGTACTTC.

The V call is TRBV7-2, the J call TRBJ2-7; TRBD1 is a possible D gene (5 bases). The germline V and J ends were trimmed by 1 base and 1 base, with 14 bases remaining between them. The CDR3 consists of 16 residues. The germline gives CDR1 SGHTA, CDR2 FQGNSA. The CDR3 protein is CASSLGGQGSSYEQYF. The CDR3 region has the DNA TGTGCCAGCAGCTTAGGAGGTCAGGGATCTTCCTACGAGCAGTACTTC.

This clone was counted only a few times. CDR3 residues: CSVEGGGTFYEQYF. For the CDR3, the DNA is TGCAGCGTTGAAGGTGGGGGAACCTTCTACGAGCAGTACTTC. The chain employs TRBV29-1 and TRBJ2-7; D could derive from TRBD1 or TRBD2 (5 bases each). The V end was cut by 1 base, the J end by 3 bases, with 13 bases between. This CDR3 is 14 amino acids long. Germline CDR1 and CDR2: SQVTM and ANQGSEA.

This clone was detected a few times. The V gene is TRBV13, the J gene TRBJ2-7, with D unclear. The germline CDR1 and CDR2 sequences are PRHDT and FYEKMQ (reference sequence). This CDR3 is built from 12 residues. V shed 5 bases and J shed 7 bases, with 12 bases lying between them. The CDR3 region has the DNA TGTGCCAGCAGCCAACGCCCGATGGAGCAGTACTTC. It codes for CASSQRPMEQYF.

This chain connects TRBV5-6 to TRBJ2-1, with a tentative D call TRBD2 (5 bases). Germline V gene lookup returns CDR1 SGHDT and CDR2 YYEEEE. Trimming took off 4 bases at V and 2 bases at J, with 16 bases between the two ends. The CDR3 consists of 16 residues. CDR3 sequence (DNA): TGTGCCAGCAGCCATTCAACGGGGTTACCCTACAATGAGCAGTTCTTC. This codes for CASSHSTGLPYNEQFF.

This chain's CDR3 is CAITLSGRLGNEQFF. The DNA of the CDR3 is TGTGCCATCACCTTAAGCGGGAGGCTGGGCAATGAGCAGTTCTTC. The chain carries TRBV10-3 and TRBJ2-1; 9 bases align to TRBD2. V dropped 7 bases and J dropped 6; count of bases not matched to a gene: 10. Germline V gene lookup returns CDR1 ENHRY and CDR2 SYGVKD. This CDR3 is 15 amino acids long.

This clone has more than one count but fewer than ten. V gene TRBV6-6 combines with J gene TRBJ2-2; no definite D call. Trimming took 2 bases from V and 2 from J, leaving 3 bases between them. The length of the CDR3 is 13 residues. The germline V gene encodes CDR1 MNHNY and CDR2 SVGAGI (reference sequence). The CDR3 nucleotides are TGTGCCAGCAGTTACATAAACACCGGGGAGCTGTTTTTT. Its protein is CASSYINTGELFF.

The chain links TRBV19 to TRBJ1-2, with no clear D. V was cut by 6 bases and J by 0 bases, with 5 bases left in between. From germline, CDR1 is LNHDA and CDR2 SQIVND (reference sequence). The CDR3 totals 12 residues. The CDR3 DNA follows: TGTGCCAGTAGGGCGGCTAACTATGGCTACACCTTC. Protein product: CASRAANYGYTF.

This clone was observed a handful of times. The chain joins TRBV28 to TRBJ2-1; 10 bases map to TRBD1. V was clipped by 8 bases and J by 7 bases; unmatched bases: 20. This CDR3 spans 18 amino acids. CDR1 is MDHEN, CDR2 SYDVKM, per germline. The CDR3 DNA follows: TGTGCCAGCTCTCAGTCCTACCGCCGGGACAGGGGTAAGAATGAGCAGTTCTTC. The encoded protein is CASSQSYRRDRGKNEQFF.

In this sample, this clone turned up a few times. The CDR3 here is CSVRGGADTQYF. For the CDR3, the DNA is TGCAGCGTGAGGGGTGGCGCAGATACGCAGTATTTT. V usage is TRBV29-1 and J usage is TRBJ2-3; possibly TRBD1 or TRBD2 for D (5 bases each). V was cut by 6 bases and J by 4 bases, with 11 bases left in between. In germline, CDR1 is SQVTM, CDR2 ANQGSEA. The CDR3 totals 12 residues.

This clone turned up a few times. CDR3 sequence (DNA): TGCAGCGTTAAGCCCGTAGGGGAGCAGTTCTTC. It codes for CSVKPVGEQFF. This chain joins TRBV29-1 and TRBJ2-1; the D is unclear. CDR3 length: 11 residues. V was shortened by 5 bases and J by 10 bases, with 12 bases between the two germline ends. CDR1 and CDR2 (germline): SQVTM, ANQGSEA.

The chain links TRBV7-6 to TRBJ1-1; D call uncertain. From germline, CDR1 is SGHVS and CDR2 FNYEAQ. V shed 3 bases and J shed 5 bases, with 10 bases lying between them. The CDR3 has 13 amino acids. CDR3 in amino acids: CASSFVGRTEAFF. The DNA for the CDR3 is TGTGCCAGCAGCTTCGTCGGACGAACTGAAGCTTTCTTT.

This clone was observed a handful of times. The chain carries TRBV19 and TRBJ2-1; 13 bases are a match to TRBD2. J gave up 6 bases and V 1 base, and 0 bases lay outside the gene matches. CDR3 length equals 15 residues. Looked up from germline, CDR1 is LNHDA and CDR2 is SQIVND (reference sequence). The CDR3 DNA sequence: TGTGCCAGTAGTATAGGGACTAGCGGGAGCAATGAGCAGTTCTTC. This sequence encodes CASSIGTSGSNEQFF.